Below, one T cell receptor (beta chain) is given with its context. Antigen: not known. A clone one base away is much larger, so this may be a read error. This entry is derived from a study of T cell repertoires in cytomegalovirus infection. Across the study: Shared public TCR beta signatures pointed to both CMV infection and a matching HLA type.

Study results and caveats: Identification of carriers of CMV plus the relevant HLA was performed using cumulative public TCR beta family frequency. What dominated the ex vivo response were HLA-C-restricted CMV-specific TCR beta clonotypes.

Germline CDR1 is SGHTA and CDR2 is FQGTGA. CDR3 size: 13 residues. TCRdb analysed the reads with MiXCR anew, one entry per CDR3 protein. This table holds some 400,000 distinct CDR3 sequences, roughly a third found once. The TCR originated in a human donor in good health (CMV status not recorded). Some clones in this sample may be carry-over from other donors' samples. The V call is TRBV7-3, the J call TRBJ2-2; TRBD1 aligns across 7 bases. The sequenced material came from PBMCs. CDR3: CARSSTGAGELFF. DNA of the CDR3: TGTGCCAGAAGCTCCACAGGGGCCGGGGAGCTGTTTTTT. The whole variable domain, filled in from reference TRBV7-3 and TRBJ2-2, reads GAGVSQTPSNKVTEKGKYVELRCDPISGHTALYWYRQSLGQGPEFLIYFQGTGAADDSGLPNDRFFAVRPEGSVSTLKIQRTERGDSAVYLCARSSTGAGELFFGEGSRLTVL.